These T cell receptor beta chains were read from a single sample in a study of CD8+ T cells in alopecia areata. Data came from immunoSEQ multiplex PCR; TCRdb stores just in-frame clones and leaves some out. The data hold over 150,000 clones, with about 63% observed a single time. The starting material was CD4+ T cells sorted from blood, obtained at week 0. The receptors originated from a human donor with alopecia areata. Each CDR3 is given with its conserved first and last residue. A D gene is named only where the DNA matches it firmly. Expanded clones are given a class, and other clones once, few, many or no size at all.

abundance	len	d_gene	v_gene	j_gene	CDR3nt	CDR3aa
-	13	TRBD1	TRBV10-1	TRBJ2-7	TGCGCCAGCTCCAGGGACAGGGGCTACGAGCAGTACTTC	CASSRDRGYEQYF
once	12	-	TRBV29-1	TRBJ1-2	TGCAGCGTTGCTACGTCTAACTATGGCTACACCTTC	CSVATSNYGYTF
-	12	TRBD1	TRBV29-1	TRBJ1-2	TGCAGCGTTGGCCAGGGGGATTATGGCTACACCTTC	CSVGQGDYGYTF
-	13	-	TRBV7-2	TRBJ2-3	TGTGCCAGCAGCCGAGATCCGACAGATACGCAGTATTTT	CASSRDPTDTQYF
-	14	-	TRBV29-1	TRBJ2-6	TGCAGCGTCGAACTGAGCTCTGGGGCCAACGTCCTGACTTTC	CSVELSSGANVLTF
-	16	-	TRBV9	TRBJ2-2	TGTGCCAGCAGCGATTTAGTCGGTCTACCTGTCGGGGAGCTGTTTTTT	CASSDLVGLPVGELFF
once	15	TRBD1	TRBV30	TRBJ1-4	TGTGCCTGGACCCCTGGACAGGGATCTAATGAAAAACTGTTTTTT	CAWTPGQGSNEKLFF
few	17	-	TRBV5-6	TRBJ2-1	TGTGCCAGCAGCGTAAACCTTCTAGCTGGGGTTTACAATGAGCAGTTCTTC	CASSVNLLAGVYNEQFF
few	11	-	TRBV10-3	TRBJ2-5	TGTGCCATCAGTGATCGAGAGACCCAGTACTTC	CAISDRETQYF
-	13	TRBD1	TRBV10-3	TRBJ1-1	TGTGCCACCATGACAGGGAGAAACACTGAAGCTTTCTTT	CATMTGRNTEAFF
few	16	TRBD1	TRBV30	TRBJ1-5	TGTGCCTGGAGTCCCGAGACAGGGAGGAGCAATCAGCCCCAGCATTTT	CAWSPETGRSNQPQHF
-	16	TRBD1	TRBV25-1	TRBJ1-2	TGTGCCAGCAGTGATTTCCTGACAGGGGCTCGTACGAGCTACACCTTC	CASSDFLTGARTSYTF
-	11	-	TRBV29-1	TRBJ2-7	TGCAGCGTCGCCAGGAGCTACGAGCAGTACTTC	CSVARSYEQYF
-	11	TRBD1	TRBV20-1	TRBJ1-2	TGCAGTGCTGCAGGGGGATATGGCTACACCTTC	CSAAGGYGYTF
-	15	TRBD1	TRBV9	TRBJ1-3	TGTGCCAGCAGCGTAGGACAGGGGGCTGGAAACACCATATATTTT	CASSVGQGAGNTIYF
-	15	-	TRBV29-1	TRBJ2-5	TGCAGCGTTGAAGTAGCCCGGGGGGCGGGAGAGACCCAGTACTTC	CSVEVARGAGETQYF
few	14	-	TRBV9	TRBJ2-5	TGTGCCAGCAGCGGAGGACACGTAGGAGAGACCCAGTACTTC	CASSGGHVGETQYF
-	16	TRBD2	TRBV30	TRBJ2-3	TGTGCCTGGTCCTCCGCGAGCGGGGGGGCCGCAGATACGCAGTATTTT	CAWSSASGGAADTQYF
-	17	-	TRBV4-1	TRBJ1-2	TGCGCCAGCAGAAGAGCCAGCGGACAGACGCGAGGCTATGGCTACACCTTC	CASRRASGQTRGYGYTF
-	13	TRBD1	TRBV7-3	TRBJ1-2	TGTGCCAGCAGCTCCAGGGGGCCCTATGGCTACACCTTC	CASSSRGPYGYTF
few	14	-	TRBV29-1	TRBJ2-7	TGCAGCGTTGAAGGTCTCGGGGAAGCCCACGAGCAGTACTTC	CSVEGLGEAHEQYF
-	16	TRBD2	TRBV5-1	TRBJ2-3	TGCGCCAGCAGCTTACGGACTAGCGGGGGCACAGATACGCAGTATTTT	CASSLRTSGGTDTQYF
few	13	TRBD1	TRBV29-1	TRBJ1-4	TGCAGCGTTGAGTTGAGACAGGGCGAAAAACTGTTTTTT	CSVELRQGEKLFF
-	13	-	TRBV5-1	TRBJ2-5	TGTGCCAGCAGCCGCCGGGGGAGAGAGACCCAGTACTTC	CASSRRGRETQYF
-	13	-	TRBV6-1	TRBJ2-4	TGTGCCAGCAGTGACGGGGTACGAAACATTCAGTACTTC	CASSDGVRNIQYF
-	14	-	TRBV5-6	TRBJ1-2	TGTGCCAGCAGCCCGCTGGGAGGCGAAGGTGGCTACACCTTC	CASSPLGGEGGYTF
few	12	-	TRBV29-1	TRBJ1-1	TGCAGCGTGAGGGTATTTAATGGTGAAGCTTTCTTT	CSVRVFNGEAFF
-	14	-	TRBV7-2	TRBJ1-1	TGTGCCAGCAGACAAAAGGGGGTGAACACTGAAGCTTTCTTT	CASRQKGVNTEAFF
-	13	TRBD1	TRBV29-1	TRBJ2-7	TGCAGCGCTACTTGGGACAGCTCCTACGAGCAGTACTTC	CSATWDSSYEQYF
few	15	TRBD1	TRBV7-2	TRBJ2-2	TGTGCCAGCAGCCGCGACAGGGTGGATGGCGGGGAGCTGTTTTTT	CASSRDRVDGGELFF
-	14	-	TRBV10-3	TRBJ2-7	TGTGCCATCAGTGAGCTCCGGGACGGTAACGAGCAGTACTTC	CAISELRDGNEQYF
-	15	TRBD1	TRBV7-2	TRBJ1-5	TGTGCCAGCAGCTTATTCCAGGGGGCGCCTCAGCCCCAGCATTTT	CASSLFQGAPQPQHF
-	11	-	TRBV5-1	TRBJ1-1	TGCGCCAGCAGCGCCGACACTGAAGCTTTCTTT	CASSADTEAFF
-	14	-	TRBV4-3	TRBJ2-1	TGCGCCAGCAGCCAAGATGGGTCGGATGCTGAGCAGTTCTTC	CASSQDGSDAEQFF
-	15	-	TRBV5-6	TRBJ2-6	TGTGCCAGCAGCTTGGAGGGGTCTGGGGCCAACGTCCTGACTTTC	CASSLEGSGANVLTF
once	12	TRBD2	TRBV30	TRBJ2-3	TGCGCGGTCCGGGGGGGGGCCGATACGCAGTATTTT	CAVRGGADTQYF
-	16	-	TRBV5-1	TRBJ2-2	TGCGCCAGCAGTCCTCGACAGGGAGGCCAAACCGGGGAGCTGTTTTTT	CASSPRQGGQTGELFF
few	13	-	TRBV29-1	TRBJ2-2	TGCAGCGTTGACGAGGGGTACACCGGGGAGCTGTTTTTT	CSVDEGYTGELFF
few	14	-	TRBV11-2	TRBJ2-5	TGTGCCAGCAGCTACCGGGACCAGGATGGGACCCAGTACTTC	CASSYRDQDGTQYF